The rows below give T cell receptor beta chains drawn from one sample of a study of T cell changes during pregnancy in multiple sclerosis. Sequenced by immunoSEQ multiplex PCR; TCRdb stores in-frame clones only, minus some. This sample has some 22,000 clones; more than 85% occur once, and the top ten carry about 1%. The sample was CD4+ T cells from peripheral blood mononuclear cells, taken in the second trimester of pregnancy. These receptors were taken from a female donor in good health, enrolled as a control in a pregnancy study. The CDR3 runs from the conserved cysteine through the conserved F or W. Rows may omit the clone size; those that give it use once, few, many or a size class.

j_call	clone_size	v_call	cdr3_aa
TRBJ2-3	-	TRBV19	CASSFTVTDTQYF
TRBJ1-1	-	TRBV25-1	CASGTRSEKGAFF
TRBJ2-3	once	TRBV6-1	CASSEQLAGRDTQYF
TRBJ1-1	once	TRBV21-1	CASSKGRDNKMNTEAFF
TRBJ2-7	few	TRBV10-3	CAISRQASYEQYF
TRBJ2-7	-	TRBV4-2	CASSPKASGGGGWGQYF
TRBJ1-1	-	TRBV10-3	CAISEGEGGAPAFF
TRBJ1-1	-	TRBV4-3	CASSQSLRAGGDTEAFF
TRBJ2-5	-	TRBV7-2	CASSFSGTQYF
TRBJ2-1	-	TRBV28	CASTATSGRVSYNEQFF
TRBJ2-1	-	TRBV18	CASSQELAGPYNEQFF
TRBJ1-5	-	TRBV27	CASSPQATGYSNQPQHF
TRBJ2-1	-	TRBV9	CASSASGGRANEQFF
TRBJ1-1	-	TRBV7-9	CASSPGQGRNTEAFF